The entry that follows covers one T cell receptor beta chain sequence. V dropped 5 bases and J dropped 7; count of bases not matched to a gene: 9. This CDR3 has 15 residues. Per the germline V gene, CDR1 is LNHNV and CDR2 is YYDKDF (reference sequence). The sample originates from a study of cytomegalovirus exposure and HLA in healthy donors. Using immunoSEQ multiplex PCR, the repertoire was profiled, and TCRdb retains in-frame clones only, with some absent. The table lists some 49,000 clones, around 94% of them singletons. The sample was PBMCs. The sequence derives from a man aged 18 to 30 in good health and CMV-seronegative. This chain joins TRBV15 and TRBJ2-4, with 9 positions matching TRBD1. Written as DNA, the CDR3 is TGTGCCACCAGCGAACTAGGGACAGGGCTTAACATTCAGTACTTC. It codes for CATSELGTGLNIQYF.